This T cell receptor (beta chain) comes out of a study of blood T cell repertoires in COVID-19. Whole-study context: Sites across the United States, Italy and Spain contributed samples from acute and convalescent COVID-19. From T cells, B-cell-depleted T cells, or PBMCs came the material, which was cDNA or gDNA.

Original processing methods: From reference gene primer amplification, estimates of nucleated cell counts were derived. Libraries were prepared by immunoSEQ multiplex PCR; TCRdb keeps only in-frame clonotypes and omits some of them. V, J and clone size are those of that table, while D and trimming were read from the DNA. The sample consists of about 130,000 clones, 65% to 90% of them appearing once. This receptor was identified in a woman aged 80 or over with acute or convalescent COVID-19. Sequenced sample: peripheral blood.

CDR3 sequence (DNA): TGTGCCACCAGCAGAGAACCGACAGGGGTTAATTCACCCCTCCACTTT. Amino acid sequence: CATSREPTGVNSPLHF. The chain carries TRBV15 and TRBJ1-6; the match to TRBD1 covers 8 bases. Germline V gene lookup returns CDR1 LNHNV and CDR2 YYDKDF (reference sequence). With 0 bases clipped from V and 6 bases from J, the junction kept 4 bases outside the gene matches. The CDR3 runs 16 residues.